A single T cell receptor beta chain is shown here with its context. The sample comes from a study of CD8+ T cells in alopecia areata. Noted treatment: oral pan-JAK inhibitor, 5-10 mg twice daily. Isolated RNA was reverse transcribed into cDNA used as the sequencing template. Data came from immunoSEQ multiplex PCR; TCRdb stores just in-frame clones and leaves some out. The sample includes 150,000 to 200,000 clones, roughly 50% of them seen just once. CDR1 and CDR2 from the germline V gene are MGHRA and YSYEKL. The CDR3 totals 15 residues. The germline V and J ends were trimmed by 0 bases and 0 bases, with 8 bases remaining between them.

The material was CD4+ T cells sorted from blood, obtained at week 24, from a patient treated with tofacitinib. The source is a human donor with alopecia areata. The gene calls are TRBV4-1 and TRBJ1-1; D remains unclear. CDR3 in amino acids: CASSQDLQVNTEAFF. The CDR3 DNA reads as TGCGCCAGCAGCCAAGATCTCCAGGTGAACACTGAAGCTTTCTTT.